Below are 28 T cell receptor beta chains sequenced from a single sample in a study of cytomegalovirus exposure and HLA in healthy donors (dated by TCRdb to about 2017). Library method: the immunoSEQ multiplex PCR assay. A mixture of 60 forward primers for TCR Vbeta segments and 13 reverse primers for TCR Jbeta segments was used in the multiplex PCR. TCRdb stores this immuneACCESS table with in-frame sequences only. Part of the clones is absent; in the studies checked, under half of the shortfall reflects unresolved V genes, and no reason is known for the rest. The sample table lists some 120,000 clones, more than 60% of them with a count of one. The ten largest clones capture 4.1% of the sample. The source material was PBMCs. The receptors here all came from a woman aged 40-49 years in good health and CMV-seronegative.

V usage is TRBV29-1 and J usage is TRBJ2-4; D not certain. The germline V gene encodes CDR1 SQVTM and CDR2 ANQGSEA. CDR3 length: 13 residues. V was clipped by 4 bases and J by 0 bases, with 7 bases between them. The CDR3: CSVVGGAKNIQYF. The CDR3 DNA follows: TGCAGCGTTGTAGGCGGAGCCAAAAACATTCAGTACTTC.

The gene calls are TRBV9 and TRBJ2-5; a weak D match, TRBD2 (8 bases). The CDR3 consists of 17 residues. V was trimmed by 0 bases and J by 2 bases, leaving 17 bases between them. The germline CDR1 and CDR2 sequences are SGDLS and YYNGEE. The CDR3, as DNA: TGTGCCAGCAGCGTAGGAGGGGGCGGGGGGCGGCAAGAGACCCAGTACTTC. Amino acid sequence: CASSVGGGGGRQETQYF. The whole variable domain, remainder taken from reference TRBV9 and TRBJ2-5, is DSGVTQTPKHLITATGQRVTLRCSPRSGDLSVYWYQQSLDQGLQFLIQYYNGEERAKGNILERFSAQQFPDLHSELNLSSLELGDSALYFCASSVGGGGGRQETQYFGPGTRLLVL.

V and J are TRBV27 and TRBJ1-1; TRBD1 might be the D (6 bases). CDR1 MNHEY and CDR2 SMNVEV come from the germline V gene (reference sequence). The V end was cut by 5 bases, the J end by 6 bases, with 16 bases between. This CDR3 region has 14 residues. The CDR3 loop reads CASSGGAIGSEAFF. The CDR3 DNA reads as TGTGCCAGCAGTGGGGGGGCCATAGGCTCTGAAGCTTTCTTT.

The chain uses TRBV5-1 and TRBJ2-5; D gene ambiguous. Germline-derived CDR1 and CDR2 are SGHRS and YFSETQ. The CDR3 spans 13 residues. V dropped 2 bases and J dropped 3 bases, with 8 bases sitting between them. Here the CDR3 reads CASSLEGEETQYF. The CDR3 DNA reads TGCGCCAGCAGCTTAGAAGGAGAAGAGACCCAGTACTTC.

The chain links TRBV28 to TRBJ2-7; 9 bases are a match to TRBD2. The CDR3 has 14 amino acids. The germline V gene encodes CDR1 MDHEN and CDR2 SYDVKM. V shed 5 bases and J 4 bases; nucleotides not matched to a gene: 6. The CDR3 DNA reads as TGTGCCAGCAGTCTAGCGGGGACCAGTTACGAGCAGTACTTC. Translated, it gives CASSLAGTSYEQYF.

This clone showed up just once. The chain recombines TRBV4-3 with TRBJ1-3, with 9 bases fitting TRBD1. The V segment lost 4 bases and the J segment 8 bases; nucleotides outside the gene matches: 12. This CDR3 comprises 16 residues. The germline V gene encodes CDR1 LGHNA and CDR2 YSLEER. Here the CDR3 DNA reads TGCGCCAGCAGCCCGTCCCGGGACAGGGTTCGGGACACCATATATTTT. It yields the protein CASSPSRDRVRDTIYF.

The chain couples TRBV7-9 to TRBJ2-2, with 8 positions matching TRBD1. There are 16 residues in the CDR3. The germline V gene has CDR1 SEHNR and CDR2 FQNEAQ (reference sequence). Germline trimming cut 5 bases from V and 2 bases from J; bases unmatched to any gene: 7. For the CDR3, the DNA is TGTGCCAGCAGCGCACGACAGGGGAGAAACACCGGGGAGCTGTTTTTT. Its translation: CASSARQGRNTGELFF.

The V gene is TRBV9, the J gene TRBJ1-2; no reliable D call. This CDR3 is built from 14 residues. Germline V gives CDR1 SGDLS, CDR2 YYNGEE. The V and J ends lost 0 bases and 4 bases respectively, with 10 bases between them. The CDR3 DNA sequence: TGTGCCAGCAGCGTAGGGGGAGGACGCTATGGCTACACCTTC. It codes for CASSVGGGRYGYTF.

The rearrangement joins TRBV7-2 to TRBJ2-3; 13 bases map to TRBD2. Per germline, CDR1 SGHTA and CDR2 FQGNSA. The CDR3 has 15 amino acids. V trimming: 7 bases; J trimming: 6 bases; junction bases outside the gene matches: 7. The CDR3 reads CASTLLAGGPDTQYF. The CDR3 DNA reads TGTGCCAGCACCCTACTAGCGGGAGGGCCTGATACGCAGTATTTT.

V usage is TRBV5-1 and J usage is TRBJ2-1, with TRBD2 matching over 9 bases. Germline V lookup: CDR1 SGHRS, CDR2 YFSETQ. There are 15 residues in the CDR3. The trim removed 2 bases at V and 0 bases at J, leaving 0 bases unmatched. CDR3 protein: CASSFSGSSYNEQFF. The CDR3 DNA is TGCGCCAGCAGCTTTAGCGGGAGCTCCTACAATGAGCAGTTCTTC.

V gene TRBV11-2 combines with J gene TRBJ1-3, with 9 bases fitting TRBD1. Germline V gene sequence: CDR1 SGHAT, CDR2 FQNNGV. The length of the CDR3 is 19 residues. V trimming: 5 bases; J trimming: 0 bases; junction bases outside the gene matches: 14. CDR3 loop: CASSRRDRVLPSSGNTIYF. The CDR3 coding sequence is TGTGCCAGCAGCCGCCGGGACAGGGTCCTCCCCAGCTCTGGAAACACCATATATTTT.

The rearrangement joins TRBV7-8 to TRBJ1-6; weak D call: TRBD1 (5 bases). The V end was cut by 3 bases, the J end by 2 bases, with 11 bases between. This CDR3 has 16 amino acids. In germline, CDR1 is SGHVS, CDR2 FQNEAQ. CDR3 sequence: CASSFGREAYNSPLHF. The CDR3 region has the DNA TGTGCCAGCAGCTTTGGCAGGGAGGCCTATAATTCACCCCTCCACTTT. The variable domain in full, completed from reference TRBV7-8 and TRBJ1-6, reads GAGVSQSPRYKVAKRGQDVALRCDPISGHVSLFWYQQALGQGPEFLTYFQNEAQLDKSGLPSDRFFAERPEGSVSTLKIQRTQQEDSAVYLCASSFGREAYNSPLHFGNGTRLTVT.

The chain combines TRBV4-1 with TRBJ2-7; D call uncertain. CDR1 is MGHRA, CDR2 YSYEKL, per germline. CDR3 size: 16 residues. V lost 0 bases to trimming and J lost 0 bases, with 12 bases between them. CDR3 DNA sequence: TGCGCCAGCAGCCAAGATGGGCCCTGGGCCTCCTACGAGCAGTACTTC. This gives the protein CASSQDGPWASYEQYF.

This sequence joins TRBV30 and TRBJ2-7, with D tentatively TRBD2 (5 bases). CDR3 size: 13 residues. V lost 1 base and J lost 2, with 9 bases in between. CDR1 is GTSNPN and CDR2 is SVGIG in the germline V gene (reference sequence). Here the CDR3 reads CAWSGGLTYEQYF. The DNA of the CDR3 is TGTGCCTGGAGTGGCGGACTTACCTACGAGCAGTACTTC.

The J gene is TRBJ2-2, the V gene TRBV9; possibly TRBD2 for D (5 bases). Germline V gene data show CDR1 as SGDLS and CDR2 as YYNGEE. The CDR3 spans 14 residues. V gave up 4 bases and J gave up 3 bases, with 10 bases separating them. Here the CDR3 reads CASSPRRDTGELFF. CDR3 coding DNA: TGTGCCAGCAGCCCGAGGCGGGACACCGGGGAGCTGTTTTTT.

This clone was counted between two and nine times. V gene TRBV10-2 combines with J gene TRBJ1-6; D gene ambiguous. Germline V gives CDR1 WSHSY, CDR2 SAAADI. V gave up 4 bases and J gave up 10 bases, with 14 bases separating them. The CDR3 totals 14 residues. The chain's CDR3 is CASSAPGSVSPLHF. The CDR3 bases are TGCGCCAGCAGTGCCCCGGGTAGTGTATCACCCCTCCACTTT.

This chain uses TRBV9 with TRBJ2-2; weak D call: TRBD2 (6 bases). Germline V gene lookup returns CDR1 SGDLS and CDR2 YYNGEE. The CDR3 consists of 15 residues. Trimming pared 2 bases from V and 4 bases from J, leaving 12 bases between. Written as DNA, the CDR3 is TGTGCCAGCAGCGTCGGGACTCCAGGCACCGGGGAGCTGTTTTTT. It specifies CASSVGTPGTGELFF.

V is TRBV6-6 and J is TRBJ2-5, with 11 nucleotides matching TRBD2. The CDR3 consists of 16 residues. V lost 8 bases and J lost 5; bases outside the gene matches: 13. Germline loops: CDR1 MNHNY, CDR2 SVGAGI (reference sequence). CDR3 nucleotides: TGTGCCAGCTGGCGGGGACTAGCGGTAGGCGTGGAGACCCAGTACTTC. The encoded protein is CASWRGLAVGVETQYF.

The CDR3 nucleotides read TGTGCCAGCAGTGAATATATTCCGGGAGGAAATAATTCACCCCTCCACTTT. It codes for CASSEYIPGGNNSPLHF. The chain links TRBV25-1 to TRBJ1-6; D not resolved. Trimming left V 0 bases short and J 5 bases short, with 14 bases between. The length of the CDR3 is 17 residues. The germline CDR1 and CDR2 sequences are MGHDK and SYGVNS.

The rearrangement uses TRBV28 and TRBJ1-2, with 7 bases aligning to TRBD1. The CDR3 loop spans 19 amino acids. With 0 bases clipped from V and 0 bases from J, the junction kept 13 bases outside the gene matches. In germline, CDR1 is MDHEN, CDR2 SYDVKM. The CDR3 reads CASSLWGTDYAMPNYGYTF. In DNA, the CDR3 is TGTGCCAGCAGTTTATGGGGGACAGACTACGCGATGCCTAACTATGGCTACACCTTC.

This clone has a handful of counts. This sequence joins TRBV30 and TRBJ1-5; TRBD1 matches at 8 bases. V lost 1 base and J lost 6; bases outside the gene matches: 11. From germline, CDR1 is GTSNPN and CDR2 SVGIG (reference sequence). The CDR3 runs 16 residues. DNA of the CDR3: TGTGCCTGGAGTGCCACAGCCGGGACAGGAGGTCAGCCCCAGCATTTT. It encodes CAWSATAGTGGQPQHF.

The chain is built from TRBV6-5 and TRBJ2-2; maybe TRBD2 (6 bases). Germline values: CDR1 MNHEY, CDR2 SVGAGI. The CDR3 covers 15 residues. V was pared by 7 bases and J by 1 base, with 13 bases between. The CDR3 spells CASTPGTLNTGELFF. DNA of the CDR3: TGTGCCAGCACCCCAGGGACTTTGAACACCGGGGAGCTGTTTTTT.

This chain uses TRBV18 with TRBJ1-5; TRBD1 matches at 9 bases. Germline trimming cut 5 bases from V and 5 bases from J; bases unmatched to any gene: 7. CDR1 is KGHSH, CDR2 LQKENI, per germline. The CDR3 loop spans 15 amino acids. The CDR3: CASSGGTGTDQPQHF. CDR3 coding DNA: TGTGCCAGCTCAGGGGGGACAGGGACCGATCAGCCCCAGCATTTT.

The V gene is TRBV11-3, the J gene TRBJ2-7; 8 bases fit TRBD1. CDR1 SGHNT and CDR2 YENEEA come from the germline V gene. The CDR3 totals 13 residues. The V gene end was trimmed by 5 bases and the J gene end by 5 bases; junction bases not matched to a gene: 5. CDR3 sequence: CASSPTGADEQYF. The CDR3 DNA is TGTGCCAGCAGCCCGACAGGGGCGGACGAGCAGTACTTC.

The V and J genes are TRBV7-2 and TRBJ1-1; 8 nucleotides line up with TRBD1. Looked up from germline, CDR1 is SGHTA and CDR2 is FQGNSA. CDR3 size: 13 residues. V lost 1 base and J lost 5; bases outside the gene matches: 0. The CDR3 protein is CASSLGQGTEAFF. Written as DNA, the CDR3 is TGTGCCAGCAGCTTAGGACAGGGGACTGAAGCTTTCTTT. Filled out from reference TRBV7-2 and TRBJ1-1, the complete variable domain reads GAGVSQSPSNKVTEKGKDVELRCDPISGHTALYWYRQSLGQGLEFLIYFQGNSAPDKSGLPSDRFSAERTGGSVSTLTIQRTQQEDSAVYLCASSLGQGTEAFFGQGTRLTVV.

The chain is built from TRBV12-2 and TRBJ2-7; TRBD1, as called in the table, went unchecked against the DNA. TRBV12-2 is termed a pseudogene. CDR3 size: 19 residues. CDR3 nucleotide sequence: TGTGCAAGTCGCTTATTACTGGACAGGGATTTTCCCCTCGCCTACGAGCAGTACTTC. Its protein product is CASRLLLDRDFPLAYEQYF.

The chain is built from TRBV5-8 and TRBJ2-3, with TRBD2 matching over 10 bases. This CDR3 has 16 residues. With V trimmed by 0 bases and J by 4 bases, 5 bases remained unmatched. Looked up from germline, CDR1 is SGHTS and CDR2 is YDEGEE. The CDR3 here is CASSLEREGRADTQYF. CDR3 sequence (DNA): TGTGCCAGCAGCTTGGAGCGGGAGGGCCGGGCAGATACGCAGTATTTT. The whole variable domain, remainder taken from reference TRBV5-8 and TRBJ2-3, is EAGVTQSPTHLIKTRGQQATLRCSPISGHTSVYWYQQALGLGLQFLLWYDEGEERNRGNFPPRFSGRQFPNYSSELNVNALELEDSALYLCASSLEREGRADTQYFGPGTRLTVL.

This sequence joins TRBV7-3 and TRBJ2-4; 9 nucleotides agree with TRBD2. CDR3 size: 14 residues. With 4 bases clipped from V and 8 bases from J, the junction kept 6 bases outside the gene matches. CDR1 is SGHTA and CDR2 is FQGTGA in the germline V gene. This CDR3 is CASSSGTSSDIQYF. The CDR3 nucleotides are TGTGCCAGCAGCTCCGGGACTAGCAGTGACATTCAGTACTTC.